Given below is one T cell receptor (beta chain) in context. Source study methods: Amplification of reference gene primers was used by the study to estimate nucleated cell counts. Data came from immunoSEQ multiplex PCR; TCRdb stores just in-frame clones and leaves some out. That table supplies the V and J calls and clone size; D and trimming were determined from the DNA. The sample shows roughly 80,000 clones, over 75% of them seen only once. V gave up 4 bases and J gave up 1 base, with 8 bases separating them. Germline-derived CDR1 and CDR2 are SGHRS and YFSETQ. The CDR3 is 13 residues long. The data stem from a study of blood T cell repertoires in COVID-19. Across the whole study: The origin of the acute and convalescent COVID-19 samples was the United States, Italy and Spain.

The material sequenced was peripheral blood. The V gene is TRBV5-1, the J gene TRBJ2-5, with D uncertain. The TCR comes from a man aged 50-59 years with active COVID-19. DNA of the CDR3: TGCGCCAGCAGCCAGTACACCCAAGAGACCCAGTACTTC. Its translation: CASSQYTQETQYF.